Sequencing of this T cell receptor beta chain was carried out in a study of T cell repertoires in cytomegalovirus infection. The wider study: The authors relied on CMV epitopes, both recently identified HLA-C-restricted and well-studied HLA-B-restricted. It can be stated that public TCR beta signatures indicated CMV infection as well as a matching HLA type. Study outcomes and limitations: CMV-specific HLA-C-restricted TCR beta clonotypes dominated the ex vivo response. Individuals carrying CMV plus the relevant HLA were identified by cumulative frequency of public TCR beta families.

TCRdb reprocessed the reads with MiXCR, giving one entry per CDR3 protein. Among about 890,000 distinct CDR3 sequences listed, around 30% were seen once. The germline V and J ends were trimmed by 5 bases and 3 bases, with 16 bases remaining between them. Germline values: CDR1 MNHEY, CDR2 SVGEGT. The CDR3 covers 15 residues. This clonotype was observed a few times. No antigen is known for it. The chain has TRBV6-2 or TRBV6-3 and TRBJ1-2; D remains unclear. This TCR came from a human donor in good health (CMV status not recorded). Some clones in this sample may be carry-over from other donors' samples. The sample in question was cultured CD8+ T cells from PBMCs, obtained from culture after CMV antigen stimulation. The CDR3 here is CASSPNRQADYGYTF. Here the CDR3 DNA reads TGTGCCAGCAGTCCAAACCGGCAAGCGGACTATGGCTACACCTTC.